Following are 21 T cell receptor beta chains from one sample sequenced in a study of T-cell reconstitution after alpha-beta-depleted transplantation in children (dated by TCRdb to the mid-2010s). The treatment or condition label corresponds to: allogeneic hematopoietic cell transplantation with graft depleted of TCRalphabeta T cells and CD19 B cells. Library construction relied on PCR. Sequencer: Illumina HiSeq 2500. TCR libraries were prepared with molecular barcoding, using unique molecular identifiers to normalize TCRbeta repertoire quantification. TCRdb passed the public sequencing reads through fastp at Q25 and MiXCR, retaining productive beta sequences. Entries that share a CDR3 protein sequence are merged under the most common genes and DNA. This sample gives approximately 290,000 distinct CDR3 sequences in total; around 10% of them show up just once. The top ten constitute roughly a quarter of the sample.

The sample consisted of peripheral blood, taken 180 days after TCRalphabeta/CD19-depleted stem cell transplant. These receptors all come from a male patient aged 2 to 10 who had a stem cell transplant for chronic granulomatous disease, so the T cells may come from the graft donor.

Many counts were recorded for this clonotype. The V and J genes are TRBV20-1 and TRBJ2-5; D is perhaps TRBD1 (6 bases). Germline V gives CDR1 DFQATT, CDR2 SNEGSKA (reference sequence). The CDR3 consists of 15 residues. Trimming cost V 3 bases and J 2 bases, with 16 bases left between them. The CDR3 bases are TGCAGTGCTAGCAAGGACAGCCACACTCAAGAGACCCAGTACTTC. It yields the protein CSASKDSHTQETQYF.

This clonotype was picked up many times. The CDR3 protein is CSARWDRGPYEQYF. The CDR3 bases are TGCAGTGCTAGGTGGGACAGGGGCCCCTACGAGCAGTACTTC. This chain uses TRBV20-1 with TRBJ2-7; 10 bases agree with TRBD1. The CDR3 has 14 residues. V shed 3 bases, J shed 2 bases, and the junction held 4 bases outside the gene matches. Germline V CDR1 and CDR2: DFQATT, SNEGSKA (reference sequence).

This clonotype has at least ten counts. Here the CDR3 DNA reads TGTGCCAGCAGCGACAGGGGTTTCAATGAGCAGTTCTTC. Amino acids: CASSDRGFNEQFF. J is TRBJ2-1 and V is TRBV11-2; 8 bases fit TRBD1. Trimming took 5 bases from V and 6 from J; bases not matched to a gene: 3. The CDR3 contains 13 residues. Germline CDR1 reads SGHAT; CDR2 reads FQNNGV. Complete variable domain (other parts from reference TRBV11-2 and TRBJ2-1): EAGVAQSPRYKIIEKRQSVAFWCNPISGHATLYWYQQILGQGPKLLIQFQNNGVVDDSQLPKDRFSAERLKGVDSTLKIQPAKLEDSAVYLCASSDRGFNEQFFGPGTRLTVL.

This clonotype occurred many times. The chain is built from TRBV20-1 and TRBJ1-2; 7 positions agree with TRBD1. This CDR3 spans 13 amino acids. The V and J ends lost 4 bases and 4 bases, in that order; junction bases with no gene match: 6. Germline V lookup: CDR1 DFQATT, CDR2 SNEGSKA (reference sequence). CDR3 sequence reads: CSAIPTGTYGYTF. The CDR3 DNA reads as TGCAGTGCTATTCCGACAGGGACCTATGGCTACACCTTC.

At least ten counts were recorded for this clonotype. The chain uses TRBV13 and TRBJ2-1, with D possibly being TRBD1 or TRBD2 (5 bases each). This CDR3 has 17 residues. The V gene lost 4 bases and the J gene lost 0 bases, with 16 bases spanning the gap. Germline CDR1 is PRHDT and CDR2 is FYEKMQ (reference sequence). The CDR3 reads CASSSALGTDSYNEQFF. The DNA of the CDR3 is TGTGCCAGCAGCTCGGCATTGGGGACGGACTCCTACAATGAGCAGTTCTTC.

The chain joins TRBV18 to TRBJ1-1; 8 bases align to TRBD1. CDR1 is KGHSH and CDR2 is LQKENI in the germline V gene. V lost 3 bases, J lost 10 bases, and 7 bases stayed unmatched. The CDR3 sequence is 13 residues long. The CDR3 region is CASSPPGDRIAFF. The CDR3 DNA sequence: TGTGCCAGCTCACCCCCGGGGGACAGGATAGCTTTCTTT.

As regards this clonotype: A much more abundant neighbour one base away suggests this may be a read error. The chain links TRBV11-2 to TRBJ2-1, with D uncertain. This CDR3 is 15 amino acids long. V gave up 3 bases and J gave up 6 bases, with 15 bases separating them. The germline V gene encodes CDR1 SGHAT and CDR2 FQNNGV. CDR3 loop: CASSFRATESNEQFF. The CDR3 coding sequence is TGTGCCAGCAGCTTCCGAGCGACCGAATCCAATGAGCAGTTCTTC.

This clonotype was seen many times. The J gene is TRBJ2-3, the V gene TRBV20-1, with D possibly being TRBD2 (5 bases). Germline-derived CDR1 and CDR2 are DFQATT and SNEGSKA (reference sequence). The CDR3 is 19 amino acids. Trimming left V 0 bases short and J 0 bases short, with 22 bases between. The CDR3, as DNA: TGCAGTGCTAGAGATTGGCAAAAGCTAGTCCGGGAAAGCACAGATACGCAGTATTTT. Residues: CSARDWQKLVRESTDTQYF.

This clonotype was recorded many times. The genes are TRBV7-6 and TRBJ2-1; 9 nucleotides match TRBD2. The CDR3 consists of 17 residues. After removal of 1 base from V and 0 bases from J, the junction contained 4 bases not matched to a gene. Germline V CDR1 and CDR2: SGHVS, FNYEAQ. This CDR3 is CASSLGLAGHSYNEQFF. For the CDR3, the DNA is TGTGCCAGCAGCTTAGGGCTAGCGGGACACTCCTACAATGAGCAGTTCTTC.

Here the CDR3 reads CASSPLNKKKGTYNEQFF. The CDR3 nucleotides read TGTGCCAGCTCACCACTTAACAAAAAAAAAGGTACCTACAATGAGCAGTTCTTC. The gene calls are TRBV18 and TRBJ2-1, with D uncertain. V shed 1 base and J shed 2 bases, with 18 bases lying between them. The CDR3 totals 18 residues. Germline CDR1 and CDR2: KGHSH and LQKENI. The full variable domain, in which reference TRBV18 and TRBJ2-1 provide the parts outside the CDR3, is NAGVMQNPRHLVRRRGQEARLRCSPMKGHSHVYWYRQLPEEGLKFMVYLQKENIIDESGMPKERFSAEFPKEGPSILRIQQVVRGDSAAYFCASSPLNKKKGTYNEQFFGPGTRLTVL.

This clonotype was observed many times. The V gene is TRBV25-1, the J gene TRBJ2-1; 11 bases align to TRBD2. The length of the CDR3 is 15 residues. CDR1 is MGHDK, CDR2 SYGVNS, per germline. V was clipped by 6 bases and J by 5 bases; unmatched bases: 6. CDR3 sequence (DNA): TGTGCCAGCAGCCCGACTAGCGGGAACCACAATGAGCAGTTCTTC. As protein: CASSPTSGNHNEQFF. Complete variable domain (other parts from reference TRBV25-1 and TRBJ2-1): EADIYQTPRYLVIGTGKKITLECSQTMGHDKMYWYQQDPGMELHLIHYSYGVNSTEKGDLSSESTVSRIRTEHFPLTLESARPSHTSQYLCASSPTSGNHNEQFFGPGTRLTVL.

This clonotype has ten or more counts. CDR3 coding DNA: TGTGCCAGCAGCTTAGAAGGGGGGAATACAGATACGCAGTATTTT. Amino acids: CASSLEGGNTDTQYF. The rearrangement links TRBV7-9 to TRBJ2-3, with D perhaps being TRBD1 or TRBD2 (6 bases each). Trimming pared 1 base from V and 3 bases from J, leaving 11 bases between. Germline lookup yields CDR1 SEHNR and CDR2 FQNEAQ (reference sequence). The CDR3 sequence is 15 residues long.

This clonotype was seen ten or more times. This rearrangement joins TRBV5-4 to TRBJ2-2; 7 bases agree with TRBD1. V trimming: 10 bases; J trimming: 3 bases; junction bases outside the gene matches: 12. Germline-derived CDR1 and CDR2 are SGHNT and YYREEE (reference sequence). The CDR3 has 15 residues. The CDR3 here is CACLSGTEDTGELFF. The CDR3 nucleotides are TGTGCCTGCCTCTCCGGGACAGAGGACACCGGGGAGCTGTTTTTT. The full variable domain, rest sourced from reference TRBV5-4 and TRBJ2-2, is ETGVTQSPTHLIKTRGQQVTLRCSSQSGHNTVSWYQQALGQGPQFIFQYYREEENGRGNFPPRFSGLQFPNYSSELNVNALELDDSALYLCACLSGTEDTGELFFGEGSRLTVL.

This clonotype was recorded at least ten times. V and J are TRBV5-5 and TRBJ1-2; TRBD1 matches at 10 bases. The CDR3 runs to 15 residues. Germline CDR1 reads SGHKS; CDR2 reads YYEKEE (reference sequence). The V and J ends lost 4 bases and 4 bases, in that order; junction bases with no gene match: 7. This CDR3 is CASSIDRGLTYGYTF. The CDR3 DNA reads TGTGCCAGCAGCATCGACAGGGGGCTCACCTATGGCTACACCTTC.

The J gene is TRBJ2-5, the V gene TRBV5-1, with D perhaps matching TRBD1 (6 bases). Between the trimmed V and J ends, which lost 4 bases and 5 bases, there was a span of 18 bases. Germline V gives CDR1 SGHRS, CDR2 YFSETQ. The CDR3 runs to 15 residues. DNA of the CDR3: TGCGCCAGCAGCCCGGGACACGCGCAGGAGGAGACCCAGTACTTC. As protein: CASSPGHAQEETQYF. Full variable domain (remainder filled in from reference TRBV5-1 and TRBJ2-5): KAGVTQTPRYLIKTRGQQVTLSCSPISGHRSVSWYQQTPGQGLQFLFEYFSETQRNKGNFPGRFSGRQFSNSRSEMNVSTLELGDSALYLCASSPGHAQEETQYFGPGTRLLVL.

This clonotype was picked up many times. The genes are TRBV5-6 and TRBJ2-2, with D maybe TRBD2 (6 bases). The CDR3 runs 16 residues. Germline V gene lookup returns CDR1 SGHDT and CDR2 YYEEEE. Trimming took off 0 bases at V and 7 bases at J, with 16 bases between the two ends. CDR3 coding DNA: TGTGCCAGCAGCTTGGGGGTAGTAGCGGAGCACGGGGAGCTGTTTTTT. This sequence encodes CASSLGVVAEHGELFF.

This clonotype was recorded many times. The V call is TRBV28, the J call TRBJ2-2; no clear D. This CDR3 spans 13 amino acids. V was shortened by 7 bases and J by 6 bases, with 12 bases between the two germline ends. Germline V gene data show CDR1 as MDHEN and CDR2 as SYDVKM. The DNA of the CDR3 is TGTGCCAGCAATGAAGAAAGTCCCGGGGAGCTGTTTTTT. The encoded protein is CASNEESPGELFF.

This clonotype was seen at least ten times. The J gene is TRBJ2-5, the V gene TRBV7-2, with D possibly being TRBD1 (6 bases). Trimming pared 5 bases from V and 2 bases from J, leaving 33 bases between. This CDR3 spans 21 amino acids. Germline V CDR1 and CDR2: SGHTA, FQGNSA. In DNA, the CDR3 is TGTGCCAGCAGCACAAAATTAACCCACAGGGCGGAACTAGTCTTGCAAGAGACCCAGTACTTC. It translates to CASSTKLTHRAELVLQETQYF.

At least ten counts were recorded for this clonotype. The chain carries TRBV7-3 and TRBJ2-1, with D perhaps TRBD2 (6 bases). The germline V gene encodes CDR1 SGHTA and CDR2 FQGTGA. V lost 1 base and J 0 bases, leaving 13 bases between the germline ends. The CDR3 length is 17 residues. DNA for the CDR3: TGTGCCAGCAGCTTAAGAGGCGGGGTGAGCTCCTACAATGAGCAGTTCTTC. As protein: CASSLRGGVSSYNEQFF.

This clonotype was seen repeatedly, ten times or more. This chain joins TRBV29-1 and TRBJ2-5; 10 positions agree with TRBD1. The CDR3 length is 14 residues. J lost 4 bases, V lost 7 bases, and 9 bases had no gene match. Germline V lookup: CDR1 SQVTM, CDR2 ANQGSEA. As DNA, the CDR3 is TGCAGCGCTGCGACAGGGGGCGGCGGAGAGACCCAGTACTTC. It translates to CSAATGGGGETQYF.

In its sample, this clonotype was seen many times. At one of its ends the junction is not consistent with the germline gene, which may arise from a read error. This chain uses TRBV7-7 with TRBJ2-5, with D possibly TRBD1 on 6 matching bases. Germline loops: CDR1 SSHAT, CDR2 FNYEAQ (reference sequence). There are 13 residues in the CDR3. CDR3 sequence: CASSLEGERTQYF. The CDR3 DNA is TGTGCTAGCAGCTTAGAGGGGGAGAGGACCCAGTACTTC.